Listed here are 9 T cell receptor beta chains from one sample, sequenced in a study of cytomegalovirus exposure and HLA in healthy donors. The study ran its PCR with 60 Vbeta and 13 Jbeta primers. Assay used: immunoSEQ multiplex PCR; TCRdb lists only in-frame clones, some missing. The sample has roughly 140,000 clones; 64% are singletons. The sequenced sample was PBMCs. These receptor sequences come from a woman aged 30 to 39 in good health and CMV-seropositive.

V and J are TRBV6-1 and TRBJ2-1, with 10 bases identical to TRBD2. Germline V gene sequence: CDR1 MNHNS, CDR2 SASEGT. The CDR3 has 19 amino acids. The V gene end was trimmed by 3 bases and the J gene end by 0 bases; junction bases not matched to a gene: 11. CDR3 amino acids: CASSDPGLASWSSYNEQFF. Here the CDR3 DNA reads TGTGCCAGCAGTGATCCGGGACTAGCGTCCTGGAGCTCCTACAATGAGCAGTTCTTC.

V gene TRBV6-1 combines with J gene TRBJ2-1; 10 bases fit TRBD1. This CDR3 spans 13 amino acids. J lost 9 bases, V lost 2 bases, and 1 base had no gene match. Germline V lookup: CDR1 MNHNS, CDR2 SASEGT. DNA for the CDR3: TGTGCCAGCAGTGAAAGGGACAGGGGTGAGCAGTTCTTC. Amino acid sequence: CASSERDRGEQFF.

This rearrangement joins TRBV11-3 to TRBJ2-5; D unclear. Near its end, the DNA agrees better with TRBJ2-7, so the J call may be wrong. The CDR3 spans 12 residues. Germline CDR1 reads SGHNT; CDR2 reads YENEEA. CDR3 region: CASSPDSYEQYF. The CDR3 DNA reads TGTGCCAGCAGCCCCGACTCCTACGAGCAGTACTTC.

The V call is TRBV5-8, the J call TRBJ1-2; tentative D call: TRBD1 (5 bases). The germline gives CDR1 SGHTS, CDR2 YDEGEE. The CDR3 is made up of 14 amino acids. Trimming took off 0 bases at V and 8 bases at J, with 14 bases between the two ends. In DNA, the CDR3 is TGTGCCAGCAGCTTGGAGACAGCAGCGAGAGGCTACACCTTC. Protein sequence: CASSLETAARGYTF.

V gene TRBV7-9 combines with J gene TRBJ1-1; tentative D call: TRBD1 (5 bases). V shed 1 base and J shed 10 bases, with 13 bases lying between them. This CDR3 contains 13 residues. The germline V gene encodes CDR1 SEHNR and CDR2 FQNEAQ (reference sequence). CDR3 amino acids: CASSLGWAGGAFF. The CDR3, as DNA: TGTGCCAGCAGCTTAGGCTGGGCCGGGGGAGCTTTCTTT.

The CDR3 bases are TGTGCCAGCAGCGAGCTAGGGACAGCCAAAAGCTTATACGAGCAGTACTTC. Its translation: CASSELGTAKSLYEQYF. The chain joins TRBV7-9 to TRBJ2-7; 7 bases line up with TRBD1. Germline CDR1 reads SEHNR; CDR2 reads FQNEAQ (reference sequence). CDR3 length equals 17 residues. V shed 5 bases and J 4 bases; nucleotides not matched to a gene: 17.

V usage is TRBV7-2 and J usage is TRBJ2-5; the match to TRBD2 covers 15 bases. CDR3 length equals 18 residues. The germline V gene encodes CDR1 SGHTA and CDR2 FQGNSA. J lost 5 bases, V lost 2 bases, and 9 bases had no gene match. In DNA, the CDR3 is TGTGCCAGCAGCTTAAGAGGACTAGCGGGAGGGCCTCTGGAGACCCAGTACTTC. Translated: CASSLRGLAGGPLETQYF.

This sequence joins TRBV27 and TRBJ2-1; maybe TRBD2 (5 bases). V was clipped by 11 bases and J by 6 bases, with 14 bases between them. CDR3 length equals 12 residues. CDR1 and CDR2 from the germline V gene are MNHEY and SMNVEV (reference sequence). This chain's CDR3 is CASFRGTNEQFF. For the CDR3, the DNA is TGTGCCTCCTTTCGGGGAACCAATGAGCAGTTCTTC.

V is TRBV30 and J is TRBJ2-7; 7 bases match TRBD2. Losses at the gene ends were 3 bases for V and 4 bases for J; bases not matched to a gene: 15. Per the germline V gene, CDR1 is GTSNPN and CDR2 is SVGIG (reference sequence). CDR3 length: 16 amino acids. The CDR3, as DNA: TGTGCCTGGAGGGGGGGGAGGCGCGGGAGCCAGTACGAGCAGTACTTC. Protein: CAWRGGRRGSQYEQYF. Supplemented by reference TRBV30 and TRBJ2-7, the full variable domain reads SQTIHQWPATLVQPVGSPLSLECTVEGTSNPNLYWYRQAAGRGLQLLFYSVGIGQISSEVPQNLSASRPQDRQFILSSKKLLLSDSGFYLCAWRGGRRGSQYEQYFGPGTRLTVT.